These 21 T cell receptor beta chains originate from one sample sequenced in a study of beta chain features in type 1 diabetes. Expressed TCRB transcripts were sequenced, since all the RNA that had been isolated was reverse transcribed. Measured with immunoSEQ multiplex PCR; TCRdb has only the in-frame clones, and not every one. The table includes fewer than 500,000 clones, around 13% detected once. The sample consisted of naive CD4+ T cells from blood. All receptors come from a man aged 25 to 45 in good health.

This sequence joins TRBV7-2 and TRBJ2-7, with 7 bases matching TRBD1. The CDR3 covers 14 residues. V trimming: 5 bases; J trimming: 5 bases; junction bases outside the gene matches: 9. Germline lookup yields CDR1 SGHTA and CDR2 FQGNSA. CDR3 coding DNA: TGTGCCAGCAGCCTAGACTCACAGGGGAACGAGCAGTACGTC. Protein product: CASSLDSQGNEQYV.

The chain joins TRBV29-1 to TRBJ2-3, with TRBD1 as a possible D gene (6 bases). Germline V gene sequence: CDR1 SQVTM, CDR2 ANQGSEA. The CDR3 sequence is 11 residues long. V was clipped by 8 bases and J by 8 bases, with 14 bases between them. CDR3 bases: TGCAGCAAATTACAGGGATCTACGCAGTATTTT. This sequence encodes CSKLQGSTQYF.

This clone was counted many times. The rearrangement joins TRBV29-1 to TRBJ1-2; D call uncertain. V lost 6 bases, J lost 6 bases, and 14 bases lay in between. Germline CDR1 reads SQVTM; CDR2 reads ANQGSEA. The CDR3 totals 12 residues. CDR3 residues: CSVRGSSDGYTF. The CDR3 nucleotides read TGCAGCGTGAGAGGGAGTAGCGATGGCTACACCTTC. Combining the CDR3 with reference TRBV29-1 and TRBJ1-2 gives the whole variable domain SAVISQKPSRDICQRGTSLTIQCQVDSQVTMMFWYRQQPGQSLTLIATANQGSEATYESGFVIDKFPISRPNLTFSTLTVSNMSPEDSSIYLCSVRGSSDGYTFGSGTRLTVV.

The chain links TRBV7-2 to TRBJ2-5; TRBD2 aligns across 15 bases. Germline values: CDR1 SGHTA, CDR2 FQGNSA. The V segment lost 3 bases and the J segment 6 bases; nucleotides outside the gene matches: 2. The CDR3 runs 15 residues. In DNA form, the CDR3 reads TGTGCCAGCAGCTTGGGACTAGCGGGAGGCCAGACCCAGTACTTC. Its protein is CASSLGLAGGQTQYF.

This clone was found a few times. The gene calls are TRBV5-1 and TRBJ2-1; weak D call: TRBD2 (5 bases). CDR1 and CDR2 from the germline V gene are SGHRS and YFSETQ. This CDR3 has 13 residues. The V end was cut by 2 bases, the J end by 3 bases, with 6 bases between. The CDR3 loop reads CASSFRDYNEQFF. In DNA, the CDR3 is TGCGCCAGCAGCTTCCGGGACTACAATGAGCAGTTCTTC. Together with reference TRBV5-1 and TRBJ2-1, the CDR3 gives the full variable domain: KAGVTQTPRYLIKTRGQQVTLSCSPISGHRSVSWYQQTPGQGLQFLFEYFSETQRNKGNFPGRFSGRQFSNSRSEMNVSTLELGDSALYLCASSFRDYNEQFFGPGTRLTVL.

The V call is TRBV4-2, the J call TRBJ1-1, with D maybe TRBD1 (6 bases). CDR1 is LGHNA and CDR2 is YNFKEQ in the germline V gene. The CDR3 covers 15 residues. V lost 5 bases, J lost 5 bases, and 18 bases lay in between. CDR3 DNA: TGTGCCAGCAGCACTCACCTCACAGGGTGGACTGAAGCTTTCTTT. As protein: CASSTHLTGWTEAFF.

A few counts support this clone. The rearrangement joins TRBV11-1 to TRBJ2-1; D remains unclear. Germline CDR1 is SGHAT and CDR2 is FQDESV (reference sequence). CDR3 length: 11 amino acids. The V gene lost 5 bases and the J gene lost 9 bases, with 8 bases spanning the gap. CDR3 loop: CASSTGVEQFF. CDR3 DNA sequence: TGTGCCAGCAGCACGGGTGTTGAGCAGTTCTTC. Complete variable domain (other parts from reference TRBV11-1 and TRBJ2-1): EAEVAQSPRYKITEKSQAVAFWCDPISGHATLYWYRQILGQGPELLVQFQDESVVDDSQLPKDRFSAERLKGVDSTLKIQPAELGDSAMYLCASSTGVEQFFGPGTRLTVL.

V and J are TRBV27 and TRBJ1-1, with D perhaps TRBD1 (6 bases). The CDR3 consists of 14 residues. Germline lookup yields CDR1 MNHEY and CDR2 SMNVEV (reference sequence). V lost 5 bases to trimming and J lost 0 bases, with 10 bases between them. The CDR3 spells CASSRGHMNTEAFF. CDR3 bases: TGTGCCAGCAGTCGGGGACATATGAACACTGAAGCTTTCTTT.

This sequence joins TRBV7-2 and TRBJ2-1; D remains ambiguous. In germline, CDR1 is SGHTA, CDR2 FQGNSA. Between the trimmed V and J ends, which lost 1 base and 10 bases, there was a span of 8 bases. This CDR3 is 12 amino acids long. The CDR3 region has the DNA TGTGCCAGCAGCTTAGAACTGGGGGAGCAGTTCTTC. Translation gives CASSLELGEQFF.

The rearrangement links TRBV18 to TRBJ2-1; 9 bases map to TRBD2. CDR1 is KGHSH, CDR2 LQKENI, per germline. J was trimmed by 7 bases and V by 5 bases; bases with no gene match: 3. This CDR3 contains 13 residues. The DNA for the CDR3 is TGTGCCAGCTCATCAACTAGCGGGAATGAGCAGTTCTTC. Protein: CASSSTSGNEQFF.

This clone was seen only a few times. V gene TRBV4-3 combines with J gene TRBJ2-2; D gene unclear. This CDR3 is built from 13 residues. Per germline, CDR1 LGHNA and CDR2 YSLEER. V lost 3 bases and J lost 6, with 8 bases in between. The CDR3 loop is CASSQGMAGELFF. CDR3 DNA: TGCGCCAGCAGCCAGGGGATGGCCGGGGAGCTGTTTTTT.

This clone was seen a handful of times. This chain joins TRBV5-6 and TRBJ2-1; the D call may be TRBD1 or TRBD2 (5 bases each). V was pared by 8 bases and J by 10 bases, with 19 bases between. CDR1 is SGHDT, CDR2 YYEEEE, per germline. CDR3 size: 13 residues. CDR3 nucleotides: TGTGCCAGTGGAACCGGGACCCAGAGAGAGCAGTTCTTC. It yields the protein CASGTGTQREQFF.

The table lists this clone with a few counts. V and J are TRBV5-1 and TRBJ1-6, with 8 bases fitting TRBD1. Trimming removed 5 bases from V and 10 bases from J; junction bases left unmatched: 11. Germline CDR1 is SGHRS and CDR2 is YFSETQ. The CDR3 sequence is 15 residues long. This CDR3 is CASRPRTGTNSPLHF. The CDR3, as DNA: TGCGCCAGCAGGCCCCGGACAGGGACCAACTCACCCCTCCACTTT.

This chain connects TRBV7-3 to TRBJ2-1, with 9 nucleotides matching TRBD2. Germline lookup yields CDR1 SGHTA and CDR2 FQGTGA. The V and J ends lost 5 bases and 9 bases, in that order; junction bases with no gene match: 11. The CDR3 is 15 residues long. The CDR3 is CASSLGAGGPLEQFF. The CDR3 DNA is TGTGCCAGCAGCCTTGGGGCGGGAGGGCCCCTTGAGCAGTTCTTC.

This rearrangement joins TRBV5-6 to TRBJ1-4, with D hard to call. The CDR3 sequence is 13 residues long. From germline, CDR1 is SGHDT and CDR2 YYEEEE. V lost 2 bases and J 10 bases, leaving 12 bases between the germline ends. The chain's CDR3 is CASSFSRLGKLFF. For the CDR3, the DNA is TGTGCCAGCAGCTTCAGTCGCTTGGGAAAACTGTTTTTT.

This clone appeared a few times. The chain employs TRBV5-4 and TRBJ2-1; 8 nucleotides match TRBD2. Trimming removed 4 bases from V and 8 bases from J; junction bases left unmatched: 14. This CDR3 is built from 16 residues. From germline, CDR1 is SGHNT and CDR2 YYREEE (reference sequence). The DNA of the CDR3 is TGTGCCAGCAGCGTGAATTTAGCGGGAAGGGGATATGAGCAGTTCTTC. Its protein is CASSVNLAGRGYEQFF.

This clone was seen ten or more times. This rearrangement joins TRBV7-2 to TRBJ2-3; D not resolved. The germline V gene encodes CDR1 SGHTA and CDR2 FQGNSA. The CDR3 totals 14 residues. Trimming left V 0 bases short and J 0 bases short, with 4 bases between. The CDR3 DNA sequence: TGTGCCAGCAGCTTAGCGCAAAGCACAGATACGCAGTATTTT. Translation: CASSLAQSTDTQYF.

This clone was observed a handful of times. The chain joins TRBV19 to TRBJ2-7; no clear D. Deletions cut 11 bases from V and 6 bases from J, with 5 bases between. Germline V gene sequence: CDR1 LNHDA, CDR2 SQIVND (reference sequence). CDR3 size: 8 residues. CDR3 amino acids: CAFGEQYV. Written as DNA, the CDR3 is TGTGCCTTTGGCGAGCAGTACGTC.

This clone was counted a few times. One end of the junction does not line up with germline, which may come from a read error. The chain uses TRBV25-1 and TRBJ2-7; TRBD1 matches at 8 bases. From germline, CDR1 is MGHDK and CDR2 SYGVNS. The CDR3 loop spans 17 amino acids. CDR3 sequence: CASSESGHGTGLNEQYF. The DNA of the CDR3 is TGTGCCAGCAGCGAATCGGGCCACGGGACAGGCCTCAACGAGCAGTACTTC.

A few counts support this clone. This chain uses TRBV14 with TRBJ2-1; 7 bases match TRBD2. The junction had 18 bases not matched to a gene; V was cut back by 4 bases and J by 0 bases. Germline loops: CDR1 SGHDN, CDR2 FVKESK. The CDR3 is 20 residues long. The CDR3 DNA follows: TGTGCCAGCAGCCTCCTTGCCCCTCTGGCGGGAGCGGTCTCCTACAATGAGCAGTTCTTC. It codes for CASSLLAPLAGAVSYNEQFF.

This clone was picked up many times. The genes are TRBV29-1 and TRBJ2-3; possibly TRBD2 for D (6 bases). The germline CDR1 and CDR2 sequences are SQVTM and ANQGSEA. The ends were cut back, 4 bases at V and 6 bases at J, with 11 bases in the middle. This CDR3 spans 12 amino acids. In DNA, the CDR3 is TGCAGCGTTGGGGTAGCGGTCGATACGCAGTATTTT. Encoded protein: CSVGVAVDTQYF.